This T cell receptor (beta chain) was captured in a study of radiotherapy plus CTLA-4 blockade in lung cancer. Study-wide background: Disease control was achieved by roughly 32% of patients, and objective responses by 18%. Broader study findings: Reports identified early blood T cell clone dynamics, with interferon-beta, as the best response predictor. The study found tumor-derived TCR clones expanded in blood after radiotherapy plus ipilimumab.

Enrolled patients, whose metastatic non-small-cell lung cancer was chemo-refractory, received focal radiation plus CTLA-4 blockade with ipilimumab. The CDR3 sequence runs 11 residues, both termini included. Germline V lookup: CDR1 MNHEY, CDR2 SVGAGI. To note about this clone: The target antigen is unknown. Likely a read error: the CDR3 ends without its conserved phenylalanine or tryptophan. The DNA is omitted, as the CDR3 cannot be located on it reliably, and the CDR3 follows TCRdb's listing.

Clones were read by immunoSEQ multiplex PCR, and TCRdb kept only the in-frame ones, dropping some. The sample yields 120,000 or so clones, approximately 90% seen once. The sequence derives from a human donor with non-small cell lung cancer that progressed on radiotherapy plus ipilimumab. V usage is TRBV6-5 and J usage is TRBJ2-7. The specimen comprised peripheral blood, sampled from a patient treated with radiotherapy plus ipilimumab. CDR3 sequence reads: CASSEGIGYNI.